This T cell receptor beta chain was recorded in a study of tissue T cells after allogeneic stem cell transplantation. Study findings and constraints: Some tissue clones might be persisting host cells; their alloreactivity or antigen specificity was not determined. Sampling depth was limited, and the cohort was small and clinically varied. Tissue-detected TCR repertoire was only partly captured by blood and spleen T cells.

Noted time point: mouse harvest day 14 after allogeneic transplant. The graft held 10^6 splenic CD5+ T cells and 10^7 T-cell-depleted bone marrow cells. The assay was immunoSEQ multiplex PCR, and TCRdb's table has in-frame clones only and misses some. Among some 530 clones listed, 45% to 60% were seen once. The CDR3 runs to 15 residues. The V end was cut by 2 bases, the J end by 0 bases, with 8 bases between. CDR1 and CDR2 (germline): KGHPV, FQNQEV (reference sequence). This clone was seen only a few times. What it binds is not known. The gene names given are mouse names. The observed sequence ends 1 residue before the CDR3 terminus, with the missing tail filled in from the germline J gene.

This TCR derives from a female BALB/c mouse given C57BL/6 T cells with graft-versus-host disease after an allogeneic hematopoietic cell transplant. V and J are TRBV26 and TRBJ1-3, with D maybe TRBD1 (5 bases). Sample: blood. The CDR3 bases that were read are TGTGCCAGCAGTCTGGGGGGGGATTCTGGAAATACGCTCTAT. Translating gives CASSLGGDSGNTLY. The CDR3 as a whole reads CASSLGGDSGNTLYF.